This is a list of T cell receptor beta chains from one sample in a study of regulatory T cells in long-lasting Graves disease. TCRdb independently ran MiXCR on the multiplex PCR reads; one entry per CDR3 protein. The top ten clones hold around 12% of a sample with about 560,000 distinct CDR3 sequences, roughly a sixth of them seen once. This sample also belongs to another study, concerning T cells in Graves' hyperthyroidism and ophthalmopathy.

Sequenced material: peripheral blood mononuclear cells (PBMCs), taken at new diagnosis, from a patient treated with antithyroid drugs. The receptor set was obtained from a man aged 18 to 29 with Graves disease. Both conserved end residues are part of each CDR3. Each record gives: clone size, D gene, J gene, V gene, CDR3 DNA, CDR3 protein. D genes are given only for firm matches. Expanded clones get a size class; other rows say once, few or many, or leave the size out.

size: .; D: .; J: TRBJ2-3; V: TRBV5-1; DNA: TGCGCCAGCAGCTTGGCAGGGAAGATCACAGATACGCAGTATTTT; CDR3: CASSLAGKITDTQYF
size: many; D: .; J: TRBJ1-1; V: TRBV7-9; DNA: TGTGCCAGCAGCCCGGATTGGGGAGCTTTCTTT; CDR3: CASSPDWGAFF
size: many; D: .; J: TRBJ1-1; V: TRBV28; DNA: TGTGCCAGCAGTTTATCCGTGGGACGGATGAACACTGAAGCTTTCTTT; CDR3: CASSLSVGRMNTEAFF
size: many; D: .; J: TRBJ1-5; V: TRBV2; DNA: TGTGCCAGCAGTGAAACGCGGGGGGGCAAGCAGCCCCAGCATTTT; CDR3: CASSETRGGKQPQHF
size: few; D: TRBD1; J: TRBJ2-6; V: TRBV29-1; DNA: TGCAGCGTTGAAGGACAGGGGTCTGGGGCCAACGTCCTGACTTTC; CDR3: CSVEGQGSGANVLTF
size: .; D: .; J: TRBJ2-3; V: TRBV5-1; DNA: TGCGCCAGCAGCTTGGCATCTCGAAGAAGCACAGATACGCAGTATTTT; CDR3: CASSLASRRSTDTQYF
size: .; D: .; J: TRBJ1-5; V: TRBV6-2/TRBV6-3; DNA: TGTGCCAGCAGTAACACTCCGGGACAAGGGAGGTTT; CDR3: CASSNTPGQGRF
size: .; D: .; J: TRBJ2-2; V: TRBV4-1; DNA: TGCGCCAGCAGCCACCGACGGCCCCCGAGCGGCGGGGAGCTGTTTTTT; CDR3: CASSHRRPPSGGELFF
size: many; D: .; J: TRBJ1-6; V: TRBV2; DNA: TGTGCCAGCAGGAGAGAAGGACAGACCTCACCCCTCCACTTT; CDR3: CASRREGQTSPLHF
size: many; D: .; J: TRBJ2-7; V: TRBV5-1; DNA: TGCGCCAGCAGCTTGGTAACTGGCTACGAGCAGTACTTC; CDR3: CASSLVTGYEQYF
size: many; D: .; J: TRBJ2-1; V: TRBV20-1; DNA: TGCAGTGCTAGAGGGTCGGTGTACTCCTACAATGAGCAGTTCTTC; CDR3: CSARGSVYSYNEQFF
size: .; D: TRBD1; J: TRBJ1-1; V: TRBV6-1; DNA: TGTGCCACCTCCAGGGGGCGCACTGAAGCTTTCTTT; CDR3: CATSRGRTEAFF
size: many; D: .; J: TRBJ1-5; V: TRBV2; DNA: TGTGCCAGCATGGGAGGGGCAGGGAACGATCAGCCCCAGCATTTT; CDR3: CASMGGAGNDQPQHF
size: many; D: .; J: TRBJ2-1; V: TRBV28; DNA: TGTGCCAGCAGAAGGAGGGGTAGGCACGAGCAGTTCTTC; CDR3: CASRRRGRHEQFF
size: many; D: .; J: TRBJ2-3; V: TRBV10-3; DNA: TGTGCCAGCGGGGACACTAGCACAGATACGCAGTATTTT; CDR3: CASGDTSTDTQYF
size: .; D: .; J: TRBJ1-5; V: TRBV18; DNA: TGTGCCAGCTCACCAAATTGGGGGGGCGCCGCGGATCAGCCCCAGCATTTT; CDR3: CASSPNWGGAADQPQHF
size: many; D: .; J: TRBJ1-5; V: TRBV16; DNA: TGTGCCAGCAGCCCGACAGCTAGCAATCAGCCCCAGCATTTT; CDR3: CASSPTASNQPQHF
size: .; D: .; J: TRBJ2-7; V: TRBV20-1; DNA: TGCAGTGCTCAACTATCGGCCGGGGCGCTCTACGAGCAGTACTTC; CDR3: CSAQLSAGALYEQYF
size: few; D: .; J: TRBJ1-6; V: TRBV4-1; DNA: TGCGCCAGCAGCCAAGATTGGCGTTCACCCCTCCACTTT; CDR3: CASSQDWRSPLHF
size: many; D: .; J: TRBJ2-7; V: TRBV10-3; DNA: TGTGCCATCAGTGACGGGGGGCCCGCCTACGAGCAGTACTTC; CDR3: CAISDGGPAYEQYF
size: many; D: TRBD2; J: TRBJ2-5; V: TRBV27; DNA: TGTGCCAGCAGGGACGGGACTAGCGGGTTCCAAGAGACCCAGTACTTC; CDR3: CASRDGTSGFQETQYF
size: .; D: TRBD1; J: TRBJ1-2; V: TRBV6-1; DNA: TGTGCCAGCAGGCCAACAGGGGGCCGGGACTATGGCTACACCTTC; CDR3: CASRPTGGRDYGYTF
size: many; D: .; J: TRBJ2-3; V: TRBV7-2; DNA: TGTGCCAGCAGCTTACTCCGCAATTCAGGGAGGCAGTATTTT; CDR3: CASSLLRNSGRQYF
size: few; D: .; J: TRBJ2-1; V: TRBV9; DNA: TGTGCCAGCAGCGTAGCTAGCAGTGGGTCTCTCAATGAGCAGTTCTTC; CDR3: CASSVASSGSLNEQFF
size: .; D: TRBD2; J: TRBJ2-1; V: TRBV9; DNA: TGTGCCAGCAGCGTAAGCAGGAGCGGGAGGGGGGGCCTCAAGGGGGACAATGAGCAGTTCTTC; CDR3: CASSVSRSGRGGLKGDNEQFF
size: few; D: .; J: TRBJ2-1; V: TRBV20-1; DNA: TGCAGTGCTGATCTCCTTGGGGATGAGCAGTTCTTC; CDR3: CSADLLGDEQFF
size: .; D: .; J: TRBJ2-5; V: TRBV20-1; DNA: TGCAGTGCTAGAGACATTTGGGCAGGGCGAGAGACCCAGTACTTC; CDR3: CSARDIWAGRETQYF
size: few; D: TRBD1; J: TRBJ1-4; V: TRBV3-1; DNA: TGTGCCAGCAGCACCTCCGGACAGGGCTTTTATGAAAAACTGTTTTTT; CDR3: CASSTSGQGFYEKLFF
size: many; D: TRBD1; J: TRBJ2-5; V: TRBV6-1; DNA: TGTGCCAGCAGTCCACACAACGACAGGGGGAGTGAGACCCAGTACTTC; CDR3: CASSPHNDRGSETQYF
size: few; D: .; J: TRBJ2-7; V: TRBV5-1; DNA: TGCGCCAGCAGCTTGGCCTCCGGCGAAGTCACTTACGAGCAGTACTTC; CDR3: CASSLASGEVTYEQYF
size: many; D: TRBD2; J: TRBJ2-3; V: TRBV2; DNA: TGTGCCAGCAGTGATTCCGGGGGGGAGGCAGATACGCAGTATTTT; CDR3: CASSDSGGEADTQYF
size: many; D: .; J: TRBJ2-7; V: TRBV7-6; DNA: TGTGCCAGCAGCGACGAGTCGGGGTACGAGCAGTACTTC; CDR3: CASSDESGYEQYF
size: many; D: .; J: TRBJ2-1; V: TRBV7-3; DNA: TGTGCCAGCAGCTTAGGATACTCCAGAGGAGCGGATGAGCAGTTCTTC; CDR3: CASSLGYSRGADEQFF
size: .; D: TRBD1; J: TRBJ2-5; V: TRBV3-1; DNA: TGTGCCAGCAGCCGTACGACAGGGGGCTCAGGAGAGACCCAGTACTTC; CDR3: CASSRTTGGSGETQYF
size: many; D: .; J: TRBJ2-1; V: TRBV10-3; DNA: TGTGCCATCAGTGAGTCGTCCAGGAATGAGCAGTTCTTC; CDR3: CAISESSRNEQFF
size: many; D: .; J: TRBJ1-6; V: TRBV15; DNA: TGTGCCACCAGCATCCCAGGGTTTTCGGGGTCACCCCTCCACTTT; CDR3: CATSIPGFSGSPLHF
size: many; D: .; J: TRBJ2-5; V: TRBV20-1; DNA: TGCAGTGCTAGATTAGCAGGCAGGTCCCAAGAGACCCAGTACTTC; CDR3: CSARLAGRSQETQYF
size: many; D: .; J: TRBJ1-1; V: TRBV5-1; DNA: TGCGCCAGCAGCTTCGATCCAATGAACACTGAAGCTTTCTTT; CDR3: CASSFDPMNTEAFF
size: many; D: TRBD1; J: TRBJ2-1; V: TRBV2; DNA: TGTGCCAGCAAGTGGACAGGGGATTTAAATGAGCAGTTCTTC; CDR3: CASKWTGDLNEQFF
size: many; D: TRBD2; J: TRBJ2-1; V: TRBV28; DNA: TGTGCCAGCAGTTTGGGTTCGACTAGCGACGGTTCCTACAATGAGCAGTTCTTC; CDR3: CASSLGSTSDGSYNEQFF
size: many; D: TRBD2; J: TRBJ2-1; V: TRBV15; DNA: TGTGCCACCAGCAGAGATCAGGATGGGACTAGCGGAGCCAATTACAATGAGCAGTTCTTC; CDR3: CATSRDQDGTSGANYNEQFF
size: once; D: .; J: TRBJ1-5; V: TRBV19; DNA: TGTGCCAGTGCGCCTGGGCAAGTCCTGAATCAGCCCCAGCATTTT; CDR3: CASAPGQVLNQPQHF
size: many; D: .; J: TRBJ2-7; V: TRBV20-1; DNA: TGCAGTGCTAGGTGGAGGGGAACCTACGAGCAGTACTTC; CDR3: CSARWRGTYEQYF
size: many; D: .; J: TRBJ2-7; V: TRBV9; DNA: TGTGCCAGCAGCGAGGGCGGGGGCAGGGGCACATACGAGCAGTACTTC; CDR3: CASSEGGGRGTYEQYF
size: .; D: TRBD1; J: TRBJ1-2; V: TRBV6-1; DNA: TGTGCCAGCAGTGAACCCAGGGGGCGCCGGGGCTACACCTTC; CDR3: CASSEPRGRRGYTF
size: many; D: .; J: TRBJ2-1; V: TRBV27; DNA: TGTGCCAGCAGTTTATGGGCCTCCGGCTCCTACAATGAGCAGTTCTTC; CDR3: CASSLWASGSYNEQFF
size: .; D: .; J: TRBJ2-7; V: TRBV6-9; DNA: TGTGCCAGCAGTTACCGATCTAACTCCTACGAGCAGTACTTC; CDR3: CASSYRSNSYEQYF
size: .; D: TRBD2; J: TRBJ2-5; V: TRBV5-1; DNA: TGCGCCAGCAGCTTGAGGTCGGGAGGAGGCCAAGAGACCCAGTACTTC; CDR3: CASSLRSGGGQETQYF
size: few; D: .; J: TRBJ2-4; V: TRBV12-3/TRBV12-4; DNA: TGTGCCAGCAGTTTAGGAGATGGGGGAAAAAACATTCAGTACTTC; CDR3: CASSLGDGGKNIQYF
size: .; D: .; J: TRBJ2-7; V: TRBV3-1; DNA: TGTGCCAGCAGCCAAGACGGGAGGACAGGAAGATACTACGAGCAGTACTTC; CDR3: CASSQDGRTGRYYEQYF
size: many; D: TRBD1; J: TRBJ2-3; V: TRBV24-1; DNA: TGTGCCACCAGTGGACGGGACAGTAGCACAGATACGCAGTATTTT; CDR3: CATSGRDSSTDTQYF
size: many; D: TRBD1; J: TRBJ2-1; V: TRBV2; DNA: TGTGCCAGCATCATGGACAGGGGGCGGAATGAGCAGTTCTTC; CDR3: CASIMDRGRNEQFF
size: many; D: .; J: TRBJ2-7; V: TRBV20-1; DNA: TGCAGTGCTAGAACCCCGGGGGCCTACGAGCAGTACTTC; CDR3: CSARTPGAYEQYF